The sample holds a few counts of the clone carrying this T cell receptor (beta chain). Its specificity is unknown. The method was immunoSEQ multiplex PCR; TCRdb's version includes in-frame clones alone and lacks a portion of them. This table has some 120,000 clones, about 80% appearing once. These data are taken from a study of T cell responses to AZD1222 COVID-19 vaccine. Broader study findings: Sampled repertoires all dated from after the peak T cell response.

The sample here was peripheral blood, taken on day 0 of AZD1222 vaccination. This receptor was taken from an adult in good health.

CDR3 loop: CAICPGAGNSPLHF. The CDR3 DNA sequence: TGTGCCATCTGTCCCGGGGCAGGGAATTCACCCCTCCACTTT. V gene TRBV10-3 combines with J gene TRBJ1-6; tentatively, D is TRBD1 (5 bases). CDR1 is ENHRY and CDR2 is SYGVKD in the germline V gene. The CDR3 covers 14 residues. V dropped 8 bases and J dropped 7 bases, with 15 bases sitting between them.